What follows are 2 T cell receptor beta chains derived from one specimen sequenced in a study of cytomegalovirus exposure and HLA in healthy donors. PCR primers comprised 60 Vbeta and 13 Jbeta primers. The table came from immunoSEQ multiplex PCR; TCRdb's copy has only in-frame clones and leaves some out. The sample yields roughly 250,000 clones, approximately 84% seen once. Source material: PBMCs. The receptors were gathered from a woman in her thirties or forties in good health and CMV-seropositive.

The CDR3 DNA sequence: TGTGCCTGGAGTGAGGGACAGGGGCGTACGCAGTATTTT. Translated, it gives CAWSEGQGRTQYF. This chain links TRBV30 with TRBJ2-3; TRBD1 aligns across 10 bases. CDR3 size: 13 residues. Germline CDR1 GTSNPN, CDR2 SVGIG (reference sequence). The V and J ends lost 1 base and 8 bases, in that order; junction bases with no gene match: 3.

The rearrangement uses TRBV4-2 and TRBJ2-7; TRBD2 aligns across 9 bases. CDR1 LGHNA and CDR2 YNFKEQ come from the germline V gene. There are 17 residues in the CDR3. Trimming took 5 bases from V and 2 from J; bases not matched to a gene: 13. CDR3 coding DNA: TGTGCCAGCAGCAAGAAAGCGGGGGGCGGGGGAGCCTACGAGCAGTACTTC. This sequence encodes CASSKKAGGGGAYEQYF.